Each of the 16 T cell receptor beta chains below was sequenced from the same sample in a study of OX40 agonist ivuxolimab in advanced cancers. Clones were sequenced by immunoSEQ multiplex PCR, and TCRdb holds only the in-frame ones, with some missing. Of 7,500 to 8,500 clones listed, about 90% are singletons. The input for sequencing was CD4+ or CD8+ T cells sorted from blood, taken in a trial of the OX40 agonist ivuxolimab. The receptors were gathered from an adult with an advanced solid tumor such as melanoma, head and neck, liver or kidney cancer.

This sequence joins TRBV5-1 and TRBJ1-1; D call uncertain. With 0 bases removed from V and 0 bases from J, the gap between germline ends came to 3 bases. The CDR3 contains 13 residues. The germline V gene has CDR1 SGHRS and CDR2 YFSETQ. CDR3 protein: CASSLGVNTEAFF. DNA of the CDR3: TGCGCCAGCAGCTTGGGGGTGAACACTGAAGCTTTCTTT.

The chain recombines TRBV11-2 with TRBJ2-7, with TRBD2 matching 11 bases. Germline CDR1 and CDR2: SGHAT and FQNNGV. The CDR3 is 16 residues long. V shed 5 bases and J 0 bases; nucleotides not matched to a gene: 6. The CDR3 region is CASSNPGTSGSYEQYF. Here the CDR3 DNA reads TGTGCCAGCAGCAACCCCGGGACTAGCGGCTCCTACGAGCAGTACTTC.

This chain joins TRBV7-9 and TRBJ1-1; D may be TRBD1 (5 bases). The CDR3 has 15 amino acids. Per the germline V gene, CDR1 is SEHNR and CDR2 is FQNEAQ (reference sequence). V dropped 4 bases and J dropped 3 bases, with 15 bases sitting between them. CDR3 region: CASSSLQGGYTEAFF. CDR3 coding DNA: TGTGCCAGCAGCTCACTGCAGGGCGGATACACTGAAGCTTTCTTT.

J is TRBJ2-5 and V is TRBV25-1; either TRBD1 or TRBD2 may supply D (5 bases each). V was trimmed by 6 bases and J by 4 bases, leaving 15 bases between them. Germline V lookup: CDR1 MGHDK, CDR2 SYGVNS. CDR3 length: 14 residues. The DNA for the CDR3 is TGTGCCAGCAGGGAGGCAGGGCCGTTAGAGACCCAGTACTTC. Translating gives CASREAGPLETQYF.

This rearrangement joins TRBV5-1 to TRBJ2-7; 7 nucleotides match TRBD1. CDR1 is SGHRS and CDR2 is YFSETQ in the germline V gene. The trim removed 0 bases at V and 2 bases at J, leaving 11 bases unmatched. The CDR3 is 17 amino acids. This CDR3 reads CASSLEPGTATTYEQYF. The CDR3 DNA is TGCGCCAGCAGCTTGGAACCCGGGACAGCCACTACCTACGAGCAGTACTTC. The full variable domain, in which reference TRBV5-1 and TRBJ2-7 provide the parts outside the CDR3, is KAGVTQTPRYLIKTRGQQVTLSCSPISGHRSVSWYQQTPGQGLQFLFEYFSETQRNKGNFPGRFSGRQFSNSRSEMNVSTLELGDSALYLCASSLEPGTATTYEQYFGPGTRLTVT.

As DNA, the CDR3 is TGTGCCAGCAGTGACTTGGACACCTACAATGAGCAGTTCTTC. Translated: CASSDLDTYNEQFF. The chain couples TRBV2 to TRBJ2-1; maybe TRBD1 (5 bases). V lost 3 bases to trimming and J lost 2 bases, with 8 bases between them. The CDR3 is made up of 14 amino acids. Per germline, CDR1 SNHLY and CDR2 FYNNEI. The complete variable domain, with remaining parts taken from reference TRBV2 and TRBJ2-1, reads EPEVTQTPSHQVTQMGQEVILRCVPISNHLYFYWYRQILGQKVEFLVSFYNNEISEKSEIFDDQFSVERPDGSNFTLKIRSTKLEDSAMYFCASSDLDTYNEQFFGPGTRLTVL.

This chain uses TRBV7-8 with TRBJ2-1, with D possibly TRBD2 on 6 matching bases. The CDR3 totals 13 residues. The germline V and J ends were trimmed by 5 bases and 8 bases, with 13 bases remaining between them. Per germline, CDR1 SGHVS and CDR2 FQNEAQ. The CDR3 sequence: CASSVRGSHEQFF. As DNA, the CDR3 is TGTGCCAGCAGCGTTCGGGGGTCCCATGAGCAGTTCTTC.

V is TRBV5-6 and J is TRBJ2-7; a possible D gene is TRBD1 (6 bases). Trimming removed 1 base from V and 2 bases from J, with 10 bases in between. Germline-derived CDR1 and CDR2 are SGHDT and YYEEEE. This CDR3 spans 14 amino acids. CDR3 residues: CASSLLDSTYEQYF. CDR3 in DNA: TGTGCCAGCAGCTTGCTGGACAGCACCTACGAGCAGTACTTC.

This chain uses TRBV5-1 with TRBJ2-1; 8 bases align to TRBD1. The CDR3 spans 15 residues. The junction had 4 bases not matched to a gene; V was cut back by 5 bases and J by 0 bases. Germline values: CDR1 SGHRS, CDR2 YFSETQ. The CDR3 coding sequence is TGCGCCAGCAGTTTTACAGGGGGCTCCTACAATGAGCAGTTCTTC. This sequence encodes CASSFTGGSYNEQFF.

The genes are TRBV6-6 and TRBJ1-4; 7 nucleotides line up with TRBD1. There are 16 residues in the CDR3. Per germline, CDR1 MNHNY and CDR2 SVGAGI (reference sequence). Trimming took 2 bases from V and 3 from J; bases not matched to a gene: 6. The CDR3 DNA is TGTGCCAGCAGTTACCCCAGACAGGGTTCTAATGAAAAACTGTTTTTT. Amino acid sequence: CASSYPRQGSNEKLFF.

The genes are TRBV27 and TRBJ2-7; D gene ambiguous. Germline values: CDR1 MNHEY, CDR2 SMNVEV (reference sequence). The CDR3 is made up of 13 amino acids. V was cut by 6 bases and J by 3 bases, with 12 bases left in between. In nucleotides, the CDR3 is TGTGCCAGCAGGGTGGGGTATAGCTACGAGCAGTACTTC. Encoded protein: CASRVGYSYEQYF.

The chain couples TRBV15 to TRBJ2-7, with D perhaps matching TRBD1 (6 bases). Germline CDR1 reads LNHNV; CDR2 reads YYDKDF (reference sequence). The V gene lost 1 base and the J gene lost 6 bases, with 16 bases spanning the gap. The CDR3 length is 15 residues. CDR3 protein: CATSRGTGLALEQYF. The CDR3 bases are TGTGCCACCAGCAGAGGAACAGGGTTAGCCCTCGAGCAGTACTTC. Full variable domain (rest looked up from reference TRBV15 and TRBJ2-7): DAMVIQNPRYQVTQFGKPVTLSCSQTLNHNVMYWYQQKSSQAPKLLFHYYDKDFNNEADTPDNFQSRRPNTSFCFLDIRSPGLGDTAMYLCATSRGTGLALEQYFGPGTRLTVT.

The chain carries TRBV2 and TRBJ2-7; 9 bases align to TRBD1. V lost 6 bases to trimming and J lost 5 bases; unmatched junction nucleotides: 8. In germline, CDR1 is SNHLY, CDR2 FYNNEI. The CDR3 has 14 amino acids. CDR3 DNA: TGTGCCAGCAGAACCGGGACAGGGTCCCACGAGCAGTACTTC. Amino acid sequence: CASRTGTGSHEQYF.

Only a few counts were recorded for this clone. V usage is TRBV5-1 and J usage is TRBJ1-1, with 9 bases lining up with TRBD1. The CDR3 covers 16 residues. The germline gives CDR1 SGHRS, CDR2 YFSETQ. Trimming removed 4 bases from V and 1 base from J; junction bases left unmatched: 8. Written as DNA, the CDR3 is TGCGCCAGCAGCCTGGACAGGGGCCCAGGGAACACTGAAGCTTTCTTT. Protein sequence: CASSLDRGPGNTEAFF.

CDR3 DNA: TGTGCCAGCAGCTACATACCGGGACTAGCGGGAGCTCTCTCCGAGCAGTACTTC. Protein product: CASSYIPGLAGALSEQYF. The chain is built from TRBV7-6 and TRBJ2-7; 14 bases fit TRBD2. With V trimmed by 4 bases and J by 6 bases, 14 bases remained unmatched. Germline CDR1 reads SGHVS; CDR2 reads FNYEAQ. The CDR3 spans 18 residues.

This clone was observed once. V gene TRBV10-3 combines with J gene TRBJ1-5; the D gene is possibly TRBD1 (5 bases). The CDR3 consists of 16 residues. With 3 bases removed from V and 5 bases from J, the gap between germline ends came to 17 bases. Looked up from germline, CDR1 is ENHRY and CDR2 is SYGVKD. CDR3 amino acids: CAISDPGQGIDQPQHF. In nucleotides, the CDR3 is TGTGCCATCAGTGACCCGGGGCAGGGCATCGATCAGCCCCAGCATTTT.